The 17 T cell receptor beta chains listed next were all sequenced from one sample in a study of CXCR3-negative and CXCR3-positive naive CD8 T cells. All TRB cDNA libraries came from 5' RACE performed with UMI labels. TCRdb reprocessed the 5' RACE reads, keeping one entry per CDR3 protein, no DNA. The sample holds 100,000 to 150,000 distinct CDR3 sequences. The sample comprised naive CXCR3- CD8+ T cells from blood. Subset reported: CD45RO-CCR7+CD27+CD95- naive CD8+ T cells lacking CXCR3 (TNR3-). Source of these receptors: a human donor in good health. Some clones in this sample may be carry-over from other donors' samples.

The CDR3 sequence is CATSTSSYSGANVLTF. The V call is TRBV15, the J call TRBJ2-6; TCRdb picks TRBD2, but there is no DNA to check that call. Germline V gene sequence: CDR1 LNHNV, CDR2 YYDKDF (reference sequence). CDR3 length equals 16 residues.

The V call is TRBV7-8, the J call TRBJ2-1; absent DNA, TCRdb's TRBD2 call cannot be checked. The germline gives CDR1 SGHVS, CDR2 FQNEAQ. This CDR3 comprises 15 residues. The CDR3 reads CASSLELAGGNEQFF.

The CDR3 protein is CASPFFTVNRGYTF. The genes are TRBV6-2 or TRBV6-3 and TRBJ1-2. CDR1 MNHEY and CDR2 SVGEGT come from the germline V gene. The CDR3 covers 14 residues.

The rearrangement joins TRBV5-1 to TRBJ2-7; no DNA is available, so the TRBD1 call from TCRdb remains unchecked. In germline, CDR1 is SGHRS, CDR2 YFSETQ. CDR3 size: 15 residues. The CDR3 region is CASSLGTGGSEEQYF.

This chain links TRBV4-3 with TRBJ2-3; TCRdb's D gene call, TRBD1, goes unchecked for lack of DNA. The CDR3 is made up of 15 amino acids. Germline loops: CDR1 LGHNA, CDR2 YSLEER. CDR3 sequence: CASSPDRAYTDTQYF.

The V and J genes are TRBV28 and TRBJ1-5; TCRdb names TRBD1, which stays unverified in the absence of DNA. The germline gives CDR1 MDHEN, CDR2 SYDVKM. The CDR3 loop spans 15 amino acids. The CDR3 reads CASSFWGPINQPQHF.

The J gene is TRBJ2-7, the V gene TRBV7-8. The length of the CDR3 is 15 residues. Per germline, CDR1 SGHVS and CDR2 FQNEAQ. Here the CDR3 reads CASTAKGGNSYEQYF. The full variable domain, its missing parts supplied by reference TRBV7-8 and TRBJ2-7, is GAGVSQSPRYKVAKRGQDVALRCDPISGHVSLFWYQQALGQGPEFLTYFQNEAQLDKSGLPSDRFFAERPEGSVSTLKIQRTQQEDSAVYLCASTAKGGNSYEQYFGPGTRLTVT.

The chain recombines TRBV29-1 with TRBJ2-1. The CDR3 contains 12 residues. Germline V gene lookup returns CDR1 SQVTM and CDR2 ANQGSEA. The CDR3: CSVYSSYNEQFF.

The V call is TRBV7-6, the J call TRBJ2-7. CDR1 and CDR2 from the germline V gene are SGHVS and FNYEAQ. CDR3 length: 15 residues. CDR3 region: CASSLQVVGSYEQYF. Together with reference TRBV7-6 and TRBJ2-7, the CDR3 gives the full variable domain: GAGVSQSPRYKVTKRGQDVALRCDPISGHVSLYWYRQALGQGPEFLTYFNYEAQQDKSGLPNDRFSAERPEGSISTLTIQRTEQRDSAMYRCASSLQVVGSYEQYFGPGTRLTVT.

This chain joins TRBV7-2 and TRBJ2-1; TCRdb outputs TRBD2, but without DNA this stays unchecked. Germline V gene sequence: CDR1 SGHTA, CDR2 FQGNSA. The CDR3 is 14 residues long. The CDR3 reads CASTLQSPRNEQFF.

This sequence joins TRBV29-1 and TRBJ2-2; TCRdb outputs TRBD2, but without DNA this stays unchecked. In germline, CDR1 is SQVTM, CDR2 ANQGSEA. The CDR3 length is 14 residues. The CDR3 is CSVASGGNTGELFF.

This chain's CDR3 is CASNGGKRTQYF. The chain couples TRBV25-1 to TRBJ2-5. The CDR3 extends over 12 amino acids. Looked up from germline, CDR1 is MGHDK and CDR2 is SYGVNS.

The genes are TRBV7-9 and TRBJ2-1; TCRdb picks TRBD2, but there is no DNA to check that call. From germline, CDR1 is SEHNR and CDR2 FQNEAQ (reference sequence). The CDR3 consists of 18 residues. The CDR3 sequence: CASSLSGPGLAGHNEQFF.

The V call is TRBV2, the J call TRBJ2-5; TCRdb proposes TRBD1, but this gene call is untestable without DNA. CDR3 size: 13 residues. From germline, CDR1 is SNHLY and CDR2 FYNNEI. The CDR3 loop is CASSAQGQETQYF.

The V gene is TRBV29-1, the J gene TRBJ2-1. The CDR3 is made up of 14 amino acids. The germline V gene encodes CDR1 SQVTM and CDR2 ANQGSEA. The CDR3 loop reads CSVAGQDSSNEQFF.

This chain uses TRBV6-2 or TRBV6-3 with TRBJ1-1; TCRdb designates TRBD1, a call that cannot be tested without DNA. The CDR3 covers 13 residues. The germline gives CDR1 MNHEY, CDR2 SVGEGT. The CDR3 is CASSSTEGTEAFF.

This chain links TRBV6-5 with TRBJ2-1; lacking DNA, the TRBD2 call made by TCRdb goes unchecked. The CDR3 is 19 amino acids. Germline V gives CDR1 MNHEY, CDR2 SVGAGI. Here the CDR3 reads CASSPDQFSAGVADNEQFF.